This TCR beta chain was recorded in a study of shared clonotypes between healthy human individuals (dated by TCRdb to 2018 to 2021). Regarding the complete study: The cohort comprised two women and three men aged 18 to 49 years. For each donor, CD4 naive and CD4 memory were each given three plates, CD8 naive was given two plates, and CD8 memory was given one plate. To estimate repertoire size and how much clonotypes are shared between individuals, the study performed deep sequencing of blood TCR repertoires from five healthy adults. Different laboratories and diverse techniques were used to prepare libraries and sequence TCR repertoires, to increase sequencing depth and limit assay-specific biases. Per donor, leukapheresis produced somewhere between about 0.9 and 9.5 billion PBMCs. What the authors observed across the whole study: Even with the large sequencing depth, rarefaction of the sorted-subset datasets indicated that sequencing was incomplete. The genetic and exposure-history diversity represented was limited by the small number of donors. Estimated clonotype richness was generally larger for naive than for memory subsets. Compared with non-shared clonotypes, clonotypes shared by all four sorted-subset donors had higher generation probabilities. Approximately 4.8% of naive CD4, 3.5% of naive CD8, around 2.3% of memory CD4, and about 0.4% of memory CD8 clonotypes were shared across several donors. Sampling was limited to blood, and TCR repertoires in tissue likely differ from TCR repertoires in blood. Pairwise subsampling led to the expectation that sequencing depth would affect the degree of clonotype sharing among donors.

TCR CDR3 regions were amplified from genomic DNA by multiplex PCR using the deep immunoSEQ assay. Genomic DNA extracted from each cell subset was distributed evenly over all wells of several immunoSEQ 96-well plates, and each plate served as one replicate. For sorted subsets, about 200 ng genomic DNA, equal to 30,000 or so T cell genomes, was loaded into each replicate PCR. The purified libraries were quantified using a Qubit 3.0 fluorometer, sized with a Bioanalyzer 2100, and then quantified again using the KAPA Library Quantification kit. Every immunoSEQ 96-well plate was sequenced on a dedicated single-read 150-cycle Illumina NextSeq 550 flow cell. Per the authors' processing: The immunoSEQ output contained only junctional sequences without quality scores, so filtering could not match that applied to full-length reads. To assign V/J genes and CDR3, sequences were annotated using PyIR, a Python wrapper for IgBLAST v1.9, with IMGT germline references. Any read was removed if the V/J assignment was weak (E-value above 1e-6), the CDR3 was missing, or the read contained stop codons, out-of-frame junctions, or ambiguous translated residues. V3J clonotypes were defined as sequences sharing the same inferred V gene, J gene, and CDR3 amino acid sequence. Percentage overlap between repertoires was computed as shared unique clonotypes divided by the size of the smaller repertoire. Repertoire richness was assessed with RTK rarefaction, the Chao1 estimator, and Recon v2.1 estimates of unobserved clonotypes. OLGA was used to compute generation probabilities for all TCRbeta clonotypes that the gDNA method yielded from a few donors. TCRdb obtained this table from immuneACCESS and retained in-frame rearrangements with V and J assigned. These tables miss some clones; where compared with another copy, unresolved V genes account for less than half of the shortfall, and the remainder is unexplained. V, J and clone size are taken as reported in that table, and D and trimming were inferred from the DNA itself. The sample table contains 2 million to 2.5 million clones; only one count was recorded for more than 90% of them. The ten largest clones represent about 0.13% of the sample.

The V end loses 10 bases and the J end loses 3 bases, and a stretch of 16 bases separates them. The CDR3 has 13 amino acids, counting the end cysteine and phenylalanine. The read is trimmed to its CDR3 DNA, 39 bases read in frame from base 1. According to the germline V gene, CDR1 reads MDHEN and CDR2 reads SYDVKM. On this clone itself: The specificity of this receptor is unknown. Base qualities are not provided; no much larger clone lies one nucleotide away.

The donors were healthy, HIV-negative adults who had no recently reported acute infections or vaccinations. All donors were Caucasian adults living in Nashville, Tennessee, USA. CD4+ T cells were enriched through magnetic negative selection, after which naive cells were positively selected on CD45RA and the remaining negative fraction served as the memory subset. Blood was obtained by leukapheresis, after which PBMCs were separated by Ficoll-Histopaque density gradient centrifugation and cryopreserved in liquid nitrogen vapor phase. Analytical flow cytometry was used to check the purity and quantity of every magnetically sorted T cell population. Genomic DNA was isolated from each sorted fraction and quantified by UV absorbance on a Nanodrop 2000c.

The TCR comes from a man between 18 and 35 years old in good health. Source material: naive CD4+ T cells sorted from blood. In the paper's terms, the cell subset or site label means: CD45RA+ positively selected. The chain couples TRBV28 to TRBJ2-7; the D call is possibly TRBD1 or TRBD2, each sharing 5 bases. For the CDR3, the sequence is CANSSGTRYEQYF. The DNA sequence is TGTGCCAACTCTTCCGGGACCCGCTACGAGCAGTACTTC.